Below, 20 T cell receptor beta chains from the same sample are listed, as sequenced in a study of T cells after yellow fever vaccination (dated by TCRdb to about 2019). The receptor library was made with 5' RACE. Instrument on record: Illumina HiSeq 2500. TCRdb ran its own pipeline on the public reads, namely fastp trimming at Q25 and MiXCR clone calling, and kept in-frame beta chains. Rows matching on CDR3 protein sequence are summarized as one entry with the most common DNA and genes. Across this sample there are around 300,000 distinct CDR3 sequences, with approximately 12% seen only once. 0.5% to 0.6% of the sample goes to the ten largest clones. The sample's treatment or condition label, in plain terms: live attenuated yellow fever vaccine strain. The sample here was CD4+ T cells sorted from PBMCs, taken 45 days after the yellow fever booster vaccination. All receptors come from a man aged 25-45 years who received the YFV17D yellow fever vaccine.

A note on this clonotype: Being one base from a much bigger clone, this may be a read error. In DNA, the CDR3 is TGCAGCGTTGAACGGGGACGAGCGGAAGAGCAGTTCTTC. This encodes CSVERGRAEEQFF. The J gene is TRBJ2-1, the V gene TRBV29-1; either TRBD1 or TRBD2 may supply D (5 bases each). The germline CDR1 and CDR2 sequences are SQVTM and ANQGSEA. V was pared by 2 bases and J by 10 bases, with 15 bases between. The CDR3 contains 13 residues.

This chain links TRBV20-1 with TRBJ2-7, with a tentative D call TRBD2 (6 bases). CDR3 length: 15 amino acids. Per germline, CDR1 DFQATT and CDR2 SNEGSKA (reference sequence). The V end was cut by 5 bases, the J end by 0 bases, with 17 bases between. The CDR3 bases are TGCAGTGCTCCGGATGCGGGACTCCTCTCCTACGAGCAGTACTTC. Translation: CSAPDAGLLSYEQYF.

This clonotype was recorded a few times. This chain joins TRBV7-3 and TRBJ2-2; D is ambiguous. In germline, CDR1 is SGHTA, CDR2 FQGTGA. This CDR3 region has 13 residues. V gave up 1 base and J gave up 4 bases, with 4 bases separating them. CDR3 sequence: CASSLMATGELFF. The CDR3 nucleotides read TGTGCCAGCAGCTTAATGGCCACCGGGGAGCTGTTTTTT.

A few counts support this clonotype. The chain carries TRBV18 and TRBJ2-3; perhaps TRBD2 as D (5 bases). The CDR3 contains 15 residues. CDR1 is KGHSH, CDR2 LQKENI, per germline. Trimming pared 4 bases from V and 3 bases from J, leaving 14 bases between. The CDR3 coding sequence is TGTGCCAGCTCACGTACTAGGGCTGGTACAGATACGCAGTATTTT. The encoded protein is CASSRTRAGTDTQYF.

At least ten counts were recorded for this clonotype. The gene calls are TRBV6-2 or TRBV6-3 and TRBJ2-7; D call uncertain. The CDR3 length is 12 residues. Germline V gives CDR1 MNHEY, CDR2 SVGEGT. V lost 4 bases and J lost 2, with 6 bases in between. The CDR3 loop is CASSSTAYEQYF. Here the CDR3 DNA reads TGTGCCAGCAGTTCTACAGCCTACGAGCAGTACTTC.

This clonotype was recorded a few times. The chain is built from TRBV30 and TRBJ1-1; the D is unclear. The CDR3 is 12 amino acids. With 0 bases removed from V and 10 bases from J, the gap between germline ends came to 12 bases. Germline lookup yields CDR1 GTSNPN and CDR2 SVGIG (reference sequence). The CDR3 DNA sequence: TGTGCCTGGAGTGTACTTCGGCTGGGAGCTTTCTTT. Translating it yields CAWSVLRLGAFF.

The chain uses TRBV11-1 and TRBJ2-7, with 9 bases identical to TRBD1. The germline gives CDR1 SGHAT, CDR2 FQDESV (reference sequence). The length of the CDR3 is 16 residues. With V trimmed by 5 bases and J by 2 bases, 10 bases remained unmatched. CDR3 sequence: CASSVRPGQGPYEQYF. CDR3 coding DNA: TGTGCCAGCAGCGTAAGGCCGGGACAGGGACCCTACGAGCAGTACTTC.

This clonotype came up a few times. The CDR3, as DNA: TGCAGTGTTCCTATCGCGGGACAGGGCGGCAATGAGCAGTTCTTC. Translating gives CSVPIAGQGGNEQFF. The J gene is TRBJ2-1, the V gene TRBV20-1; 9 nucleotides line up with TRBD1. The CDR3 contains 15 residues. The V gene end was trimmed by 7 bases and the J gene end by 6 bases; junction bases not matched to a gene: 13. Germline CDR1 is DFQATT and CDR2 is SNEGSKA (reference sequence).

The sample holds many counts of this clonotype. CDR3 coding DNA: TGTGCCAGCAGTTACTCGAGAAGGGTTAGCACAGATACGCAGTATTTT. Its translation: CASSYSRRVSTDTQYF. V usage is TRBV6-2 or TRBV6-3 and J usage is TRBJ2-3; D ambiguous. From germline, CDR1 is MNHEY and CDR2 SVGEGT. The CDR3 has 16 amino acids. V dropped 0 bases and J dropped 0 bases, with 10 bases sitting between them.

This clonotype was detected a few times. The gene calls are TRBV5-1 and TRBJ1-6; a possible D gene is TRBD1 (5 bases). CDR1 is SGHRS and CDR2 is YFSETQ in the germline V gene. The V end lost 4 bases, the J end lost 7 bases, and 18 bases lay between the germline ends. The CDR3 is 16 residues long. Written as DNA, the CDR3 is TGCGCCAGCAGCCTTCCCCGGGACGGCCCCAATTCACCCCTCCACTTT. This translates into CASSLPRDGPNSPLHF.

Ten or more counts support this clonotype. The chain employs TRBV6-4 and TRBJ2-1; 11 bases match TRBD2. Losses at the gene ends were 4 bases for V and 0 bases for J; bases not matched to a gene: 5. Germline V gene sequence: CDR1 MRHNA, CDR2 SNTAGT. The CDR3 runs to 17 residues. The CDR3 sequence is CASSVLAGGSSYNEQFF. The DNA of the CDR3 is TGTGCCAGCAGTGTGTTAGCGGGAGGGAGCTCCTACAATGAGCAGTTCTTC.

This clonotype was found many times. CDR3 amino acids: CASSLGDRGRVDTQYF. The CDR3 DNA sequence: TGTGCCAGCAGCTTAGGAGACAGGGGGCGGGTAGATACGCAGTATTTT. The genes are TRBV7-2 and TRBJ2-3; 10 bases are a match to TRBD1. The CDR3 length is 16 residues. The V gene's germline CDR1 is SGHTA and CDR2 FQGNSA. Trimming removed 1 base from V and 5 bases from J; junction bases left unmatched: 6.

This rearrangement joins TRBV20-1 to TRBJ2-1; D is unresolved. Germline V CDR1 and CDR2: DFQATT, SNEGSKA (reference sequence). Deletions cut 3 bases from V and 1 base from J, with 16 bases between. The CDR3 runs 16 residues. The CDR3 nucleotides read TGCAGTGCTAGCGGACGCAGCAAGCTTTCCTACAATGAGCAGTTCTTC. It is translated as CSASGRSKLSYNEQFF.

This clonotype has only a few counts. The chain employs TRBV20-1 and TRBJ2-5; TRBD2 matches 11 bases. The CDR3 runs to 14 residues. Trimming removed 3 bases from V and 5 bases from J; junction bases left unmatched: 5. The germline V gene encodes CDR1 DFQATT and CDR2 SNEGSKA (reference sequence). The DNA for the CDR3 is TGCAGTGCTAGTTCGGCTAGCGGGAGGGAGACCCAGTACTTC. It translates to CSASSASGRETQYF.

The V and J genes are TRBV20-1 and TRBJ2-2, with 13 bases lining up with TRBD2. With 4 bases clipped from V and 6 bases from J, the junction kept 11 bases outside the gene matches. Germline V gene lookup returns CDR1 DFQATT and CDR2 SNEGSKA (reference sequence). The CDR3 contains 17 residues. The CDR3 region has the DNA TGCAGTGCTACAGGACTAGCGGGAGCTCAAAAGGCCGGGGAGCTGTTTTTT. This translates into CSATGLAGAQKAGELFF.

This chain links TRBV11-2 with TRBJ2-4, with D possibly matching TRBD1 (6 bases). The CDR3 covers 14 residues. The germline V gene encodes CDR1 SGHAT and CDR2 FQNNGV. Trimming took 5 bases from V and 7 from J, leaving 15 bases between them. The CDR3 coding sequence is TGTGCCAGCAGCATGTCCGGGACAAGGAACATTCAGTACTTC. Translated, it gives CASSMSGTRNIQYF. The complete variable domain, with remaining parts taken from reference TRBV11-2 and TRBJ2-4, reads EAGVAQSPRYKIIEKRQSVAFWCNPISGHATLYWYQQILGQGPKLLIQFQNNGVVDDSQLPKDRFSAERLKGVDSTLKIQPAKLEDSAVYLCASSMSGTRNIQYFGAGTRLSVL.

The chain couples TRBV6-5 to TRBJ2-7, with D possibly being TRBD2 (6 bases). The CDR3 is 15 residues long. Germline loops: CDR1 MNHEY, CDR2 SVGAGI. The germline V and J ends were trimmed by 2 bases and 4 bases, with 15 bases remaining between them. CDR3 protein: CASSYNRGGLYEQYF. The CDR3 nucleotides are TGTGCCAGCAGTTACAATAGGGGAGGTCTTTACGAGCAGTACTTC.

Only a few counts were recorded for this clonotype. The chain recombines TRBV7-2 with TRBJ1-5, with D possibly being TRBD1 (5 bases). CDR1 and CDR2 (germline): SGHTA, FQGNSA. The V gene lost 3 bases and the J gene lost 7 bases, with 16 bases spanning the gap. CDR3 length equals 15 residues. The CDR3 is CASSLAAGTRQPQHF. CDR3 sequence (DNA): TGTGCCAGCAGCTTGGCGGCAGGGACTAGGCAGCCCCAGCATTTT.

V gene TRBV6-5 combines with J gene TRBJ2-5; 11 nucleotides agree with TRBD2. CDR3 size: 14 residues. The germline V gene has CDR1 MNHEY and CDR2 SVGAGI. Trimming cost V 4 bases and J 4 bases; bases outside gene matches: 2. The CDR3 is CASSLAGGSETQYF. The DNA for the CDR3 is TGTGCCAGCAGTTTAGCGGGAGGGTCAGAGACCCAGTACTTC.

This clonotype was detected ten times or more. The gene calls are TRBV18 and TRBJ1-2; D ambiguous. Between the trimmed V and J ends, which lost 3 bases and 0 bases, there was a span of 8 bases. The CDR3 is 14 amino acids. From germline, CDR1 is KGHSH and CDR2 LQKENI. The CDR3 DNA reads TGTGCCAGCTCACCGGGCCGGCCTAACTATGGCTACACCTTC. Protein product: CASSPGRPNYGYTF.